Listed below are T cell receptor beta chains from one sample, sequenced in a study of cytomegalovirus exposure and HLA in healthy donors. Repertoires were generated with immunoSEQ multiplex PCR, while TCRdb's copy carries only in-frame clones and drops some. The table includes around 220,000 clones, about 75% detected once. Sequenced input: PBMCs. The receptors were sampled from a woman in her twenties or thirties in good health and CMV-seronegative. The CDR3 runs from the conserved cysteine through the conserved F or W. A D gene is named only where the DNA matches it firmly. Clone size is not always given. Where it is, it says once, few, many or a class for expanded clones.

v_call,clone_size,j_call,d_call,cdr3_aa,cdr3_nt
TRBV29-1,.,TRBJ2-1,.,CSVGSRLDEQFF,TGCAGCGTTGGATCGCGCCTGGATGAGCAGTTCTTC
TRBV2,.,TRBJ2-3,.,CATLGRGGTDTQYF,TGTGCCACTTTGGGTCGGGGAGGCACAGATACGCAGTATTTT
TRBV5-4,.,TRBJ2-7,.,CASSLGTRGYEQYF,TGTGCCAGCAGCTTGGGCACCAGGGGCTACGAGCAGTACTTC
TRBV2,.,TRBJ2-5,TRBD1,CASSTGTGPVGTQYF,TGTGCCAGCAGTACCGGGACAGGGCCCGTCGGGACCCAGTACTTC
TRBV9,.,TRBJ1-1,.,CASNLQGIGTEAFF,TGTGCCAGCAATTTACAGGGAATTGGCACTGAAGCTTTCTTT
TRBV11-2,.,TRBJ2-7,.,CASSLEGPGTATYEQYF,TGTGCCAGCAGCTTAGAGGGTCCCGGGACTGCAACCTACGAGCAGTACTTC
TRBV7-2,few,TRBJ1-3,.,CASSLRGGLLGNTIYF,TGTGCCAGCAGTCTCCGCGGGGGGCTTCTTGGAAACACCATATATTTT
TRBV6-5,few,TRBJ2-5,.,CASSYSSLLQETQYF,TGTGCCAGCAGTTACTCGAGCCTACTTCAAGAGACCCAGTACTTC
TRBV5-8,.,TRBJ2-1,.,CASSDPLGLDYNEQFF,TGTGCCAGCAGCGACCCTTTGGGCCTCGACTACAATGAGCAGTTCTTC
TRBV7-2,.,TRBJ2-7,.,CASSLDQATEPYEQYF,TGTGCCAGCAGCTTAGATCAGGCGACAGAGCCCTACGAGCAGTACTTC
TRBV19,.,TRBJ2-7,.,CASSMGGPEQYF,TGTGCCAGTAGTATGGGAGGTCCCGAGCAGTACTTC
TRBV5-5,.,TRBJ1-3,.,CASSLGAHDSGNTIYF,TGTGCCAGCAGCTTGGGGGCCCACGACTCTGGAAACACCATATATTTT
TRBV11-3,.,TRBJ1-4,TRBD1,CASSLEGGSEKLFF,TGTGCCAGCAGCTTAGAAGGGGGCAGTGAAAAACTGTTTTTT
TRBV29-1,.,TRBJ1-1,.,CSVDREQGEAFF,TGCAGCGTTGATCGGGAACAGGGAGAAGCTTTCTTT
TRBV19,.,TRBJ1-1,TRBD1,CASSISDRESTEAFF,TGTGCCAGTAGTATATCGGACAGGGAGTCGACTGAAGCTTTCTTT
TRBV2,.,TRBJ2-2,TRBD2,CASSEAGLAGGPGTGELFF,TGTGCCAGCAGTGAAGCGGGACTAGCGGGAGGGCCGGGCACCGGGGAGCTGTTTTTT
TRBV7-9,.,TRBJ1-1,.,CSSSLDWAANTEAFF,TGTTCCAGCAGCTTAGACTGGGCAGCGAACACTGAAGCTTTCTTT
TRBV29-1,.,TRBJ1-1,.,CSVSVGASYSLF,TGCAGCGTGTCGGTGGGGGCCTCATATTCTCTCTTT
TRBV11-3,.,TRBJ2-1,TRBD1,CASSLAGGAYNEQFF,TGTGCCAGCAGCTTAGCAGGGGGTGCGTACAATGAGCAGTTCTTC
TRBV6-5,once,TRBJ2-7,TRBD2,CASSRSGRSSYEQYF,TGTGCCAGCAGCCGCAGCGGGAGGAGCTCCTACGAGCAGTACTTC
TRBV6-5,.,TRBJ1-1,.,CASNSAGTEAFF,TGTGCCAGCAACTCCGCGGGAACTGAAGCTTTCTTT
TRBV2,.,TRBJ2-1,TRBD2,CAGRPGVAGGPWEFF,TGTGCCGGAAGGCCTGGGGTAGCGGGAGGGCCGTGGGAGTTCTTC
TRBV9,.,TRBJ1-2,.,CASKHRRYGYTF,TGTGCCAGCAAGCACAGAAGATATGGCTACACCTTC
TRBV9,.,TRBJ2-5,TRBD2,CASSASVAGGQETQYF,TGTGCCAGCAGCGCCAGCGTAGCGGGGGGGCAAGAGACCCAGTACTTC
TRBV4-1,.,TRBJ1-4,TRBD1,CASSPEDRDDEKLFF,TGCGCCAGCAGTCCGGAGGACAGGGATGATGAAAAACTGTTTTTT
TRBV5-4,.,TRBJ1-1,TRBD1,CASSPGQGRINEAFF,TGTGCCAGCAGCCCTGGACAGGGGAGGATTAATGAAGCTTTCTTT
TRBV11-3,.,TRBJ1-3,.,CASRLGSGNTIYF,TGTGCCAGCAGGCTCGGCTCTGGAAACACCATATATTTT
TRBV7-3,.,TRBJ2-3,TRBD1,CASSRQGGTDTQYF,TGTGCCAGCAGCCGACAGGGGGGCACAGATACGCAGTATTTT
TRBV7-9,.,TRBJ2-5,.,CSSSPLRGPNWETQYF,TGTTCCAGCAGCCCCCTTCGAGGGCCAAACTGGGAGACCCAGTACTTC
TRBV6-1,.,TRBJ2-7,TRBD1,CASTRTGGYEQYF,TGTGCCAGCACTAGGACAGGGGGCTACGAGCAGTACTTC
TRBV6-5,once,TRBJ1-2,.,CASSVDSANYGYTF,TGTGCCAGCAGCGTGGACAGCGCTAACTATGGCTACACCTTC
TRBV20-1,few,TRBJ2-4,.,CSGVGENIQYF,TGCAGTGGTGTGGGCGAAAACATTCAGTACTTC
TRBV6-9,.,TRBJ1-5,.,CASSYCLDSSDHSNQPQHF,TGTGCCAGCAGTTATTGTCTGGACTCCTCCGACCATAGCAATCAGCCCCAGCATTTT
TRBV7-2,.,TRBJ2-5,.,CASSAAGQGTQYF,TGTGCCAGCAGCGCCGCTGGGCAAGGGACCCAGTACTTC
TRBV5-4,.,TRBJ2-1,TRBD2,CASSLPILGAGEGNEQFF,TGTGCCAGCAGCTTGCCGATCTTAGGGGCGGGGGAGGGGAATGAGCAGTTCTTC
TRBV19,.,TRBJ2-5,TRBD1,CASSPETGGNLETQYF,TGTGCCAGTAGTCCTGAGACAGGGGGGAATTTAGAGACCCAGTACTTC
TRBV7-7,.,TRBJ2-1,TRBD2,CASSPSGGFNEQFF,TGTGCTAGCAGCCCGTCGGGGGGGTTCAATGAGCAGTTCTTC
TRBV7-3,.,TRBJ1-1,.,CASSVMRNTEAFF,TGTGCCAGCAGCGTCATGAGAAACACTGAAGCTTTCTTT
TRBV6-1,.,TRBJ2-7,TRBD1,CASSNSGGGYEQYF,TGTGCCAGCAGTAACTCAGGGGGCGGGTACGAGCAGTACTTC
TRBV2,.,TRBJ2-3,.,CASRGESDTQYF,TGTGCCAGCAGAGGAGAGTCAGATACGCAGTATTTT
TRBV7-6,.,TRBJ1-1,TRBD1,CASTIGQGYTEAFF,TGTGCCAGCACCATAGGACAGGGCTACACTGAAGCTTTCTTT
TRBV13,.,TRBJ2-1,.,CASSLKEEQFF,TGTGCCAGCAGCTTAAAGGAGGAGCAGTTCTTC
TRBV2,few,TRBJ1-6,TRBD1,CASKARTGNSPLHF,TGTGCCAGCAAAGCTAGGACAGGAAATTCACCCCTCCACTTT
TRBV20-1,.,TRBJ1-2,.,CSAFVRGGYTF,TGCAGTGCTTTCGTACGAGGCGGCTACACCTTC
TRBV19,.,TRBJ1-5,.,CASSIDLPYNSPLYSNQPQHF,TGTGCCAGTAGTATAGATCTACCGTACAATAGCCCGCTATATAGCAATCAGCCCCAGCATTTT
TRBV5-1,.,TRBJ2-7,.,CARETKKEGVRYEQYF,TGCGCCAGGGAGACAAAGAAAGAGGGAGTTCGTTACGAGCAGTACTTC
TRBV12-5,.,TRBJ1-6,TRBD1,CASGFGQGYNSPLHF,TGTGCTAGTGGTTTTGGACAGGGCTATAATTCACCCCTCCACTTT